The 17 T cell receptor beta chains below all came from one sample that was sequenced in a study of blood T cell repertoires in COVID-19. Assay used: immunoSEQ multiplex PCR; TCRdb lists only in-frame clones, some missing. The sample lists just under 250,000 clones, roughly 91% seen once, with more than 3.5% in the top ten. The sample taken for sequencing was PBMCs or T cells enriched from blood (not recorded which). All receptors derive from a woman in her twenties or thirties who had recovered from COVID-19.

The chain links TRBV5-1 to TRBJ2-7, with D possibly matching TRBD1 (5 bases). The V end was cut by 0 bases, the J end by 4 bases, with 17 bases between. The CDR3 extends over 16 amino acids. Per germline, CDR1 SGHRS and CDR2 YFSETQ. CDR3 sequence: CASSLARAGRGYEQYF. The CDR3 coding sequence is TGCGCCAGCAGCTTGGCCCGGGCAGGGCGAGGTTACGAGCAGTACTTC.

This chain connects TRBV7-8 to TRBJ1-5; D uncertain. V gave up 0 bases and J gave up 1 base, with 22 bases separating them. From germline, CDR1 is SGHVS and CDR2 FQNEAQ. The CDR3 length is 20 residues. CDR3 amino acids: CASSLAPPGRERRSNQPQHF. The CDR3 DNA reads TGTGCCAGCAGCTTAGCCCCACCCGGGAGGGAAAGGAGAAGCAATCAGCCCCAGCATTTT.

This chain uses TRBV5-1 with TRBJ1-1; TRBD1 aligns across 7 bases. This CDR3 is 14 amino acids long. CDR1 and CDR2 (germline): SGHRS, YFSETQ. Unmatched junction bases numbered 8, after V lost 4 bases and J lost 5 bases. For the CDR3, the DNA is TGCGCCAGCAGCCCGGGTTCAGGGGGGACTGAAGCTTTCTTT. It codes for CASSPGSGGTEAFF.

The chain combines TRBV7-9 with TRBJ2-1; TRBD2 matches 11 bases. V lost 5 bases to trimming and J lost 8 bases; unmatched junction nucleotides: 8. CDR1 SEHNR and CDR2 FQNEAQ come from the germline V gene (reference sequence). The CDR3 has 15 residues. This chain's CDR3 is CASSPTGTSGYEQFF. The CDR3 DNA reads TGTGCCAGCAGCCCCACCGGGACTAGCGGTTATGAGCAGTTCTTC.

This rearrangement joins TRBV6-5 to TRBJ1-2; 10 nucleotides align to TRBD1. CDR3 length: 14 residues. V shed 5 bases, J shed 2 bases, and the junction held 2 bases outside the gene matches. CDR1 and CDR2 from the germline V gene are MNHEY and SVGAGI. The CDR3 nucleotides read TGTGCCAGCAGTCGGGACAGGGGAAACTATGGCTACACCTTC. This codes for CASSRDRGNYGYTF.

This chain connects TRBV6-2 or TRBV6-3 to TRBJ2-1; no firm D call. CDR1 is MNHEY, CDR2 SVGEGT, per germline. The length of the CDR3 is 14 residues. The ends were cut back, 0 bases at V and 6 bases at J, with 9 bases in the middle. CDR3 region: CASSYSIPGNEQFF. Here the CDR3 DNA reads TGTGCCAGCAGTTACTCGATCCCCGGCAATGAGCAGTTCTTC.

The chain is built from TRBV24-1 and TRBJ1-2; D is ambiguous. Between the trimmed V and J ends, which lost 6 bases and 4 bases, there was a span of 14 bases. In germline, CDR1 is KGHDR, CDR2 SFDVKD. This CDR3 is 14 amino acids long. The CDR3 region is CATSSREGGYGYTF. The CDR3 nucleotides read TGTGCCACCAGTTCCCGTGAGGGTGGCTATGGCTACACCTTC.

The rearrangement uses TRBV4-1 and TRBJ2-7, with a tentative D call TRBD1 (6 bases). V lost 3 bases and J 1 base, leaving 16 bases between the germline ends. Looked up from germline, CDR1 is MGHRA and CDR2 is YSYEKL. The CDR3 loop spans 16 amino acids. The CDR3 DNA reads TGCGCCAGCAGCCATGATGGACAGATAAGTTCCTACGAGCAGTACTTC. It encodes CASSHDGQISSYEQYF.

The J gene is TRBJ2-2, the V gene TRBV5-1; 7 bases are shared with TRBD1. The CDR3 length is 17 residues. Germline-derived CDR1 and CDR2 are SGHRS and YFSETQ. J was trimmed by 0 bases and V by 1 base; bases with no gene match: 6. The CDR3 sequence: CASSLNRGDTNTGELFF. The CDR3 nucleotides read TGCGCCAGCAGCTTGAACAGGGGAGATACGAACACCGGGGAGCTGTTTTTT.

CDR3 DNA: TGCGCCAGCAGCTTGGACTCGAGCTCCTACGAGCAGTACTTC. This gives the protein CASSLDSSSYEQYF. The genes are TRBV5-1 and TRBJ2-7, with no clear D. Looked up from germline, CDR1 is SGHRS and CDR2 is YFSETQ. This CDR3 is built from 14 residues. The V end lost 0 bases, the J end lost 0 bases, and 7 bases lay between the germline ends.

V usage is TRBV27 and J usage is TRBJ2-3; no clear D gene. Looked up from germline, CDR1 is MNHEY and CDR2 is SMNVEV (reference sequence). Trimming left V 3 bases short and J 2 bases short, with 9 bases between. The CDR3 contains 14 residues. CDR3 DNA sequence: TGTGCCAGCAGTTTTCTGAGGCCCACAGATACGCAGTATTTT. It encodes CASSFLRPTDTQYF.

This clone showed up just once. This rearrangement joins TRBV4-2 to TRBJ2-1; no reliable D call. Germline assignment: CDR1 LGHNA and CDR2 YNFKEQ. Trimming cost V 1 base and J 0 bases, with 10 bases left between them. The CDR3 sequence is 16 residues long. CDR3 protein: CASSQVFPSSYNEQFF. The CDR3, as DNA: TGTGCCAGCAGCCAAGTATTTCCGAGCTCCTACAATGAGCAGTTCTTC.

The gene calls are TRBV7-8 and TRBJ1-1; D is unclear. V was shortened by 2 bases and J by 2 bases, with 9 bases between the two germline ends. Germline loops: CDR1 SGHVS, CDR2 FQNEAQ. The CDR3 runs to 14 residues. CDR3 in DNA: TGTGCCAGCAGCTTATCGAGGCTCAACACTGAAGCTTTCTTT. Amino acid sequence: CASSLSRLNTEAFF.

This clone was seen just once. The CDR3 region is CASSVDTGAKAFF. As DNA, the CDR3 is TGCGCCAGCAGCGTGGACACAGGGGCCAAAGCTTTCTTT. The gene calls are TRBV5-1 and TRBJ1-1; 7 bases are shared with TRBD1. Germline V gene data show CDR1 as SGHRS and CDR2 as YFSETQ. J gave up 9 bases and V 4 bases, and 9 bases lay outside the gene matches. The CDR3 has 13 amino acids.

This clone was counted only a few times. The V gene is TRBV6-6, the J gene TRBJ1-2; tentatively, D is TRBD1 (5 bases). CDR3 length: 17 amino acids. The V end was cut by 5 bases, the J end by 2 bases, with 21 bases between. Germline V gene sequence: CDR1 MNHNY, CDR2 SVGAGI (reference sequence). The CDR3 here is CASSRMLGQGSNYGYTF. CDR3 bases: TGTGCCAGCAGTCGTATGCTTGGTCAGGGTTCCAACTATGGCTACACCTTC.

The chain links TRBV5-4 to TRBJ2-5, with TRBD2 as a possible D gene (6 bases). Trimming took off 3 bases at V and 2 bases at J, with 17 bases between the two ends. The CDR3 consists of 16 residues. The germline CDR1 and CDR2 sequences are SGHNT and YYREEE (reference sequence). The CDR3 bases are TGTGCCAGCAGCTCCAAGAACGGGCGGGGACAAGAGACCCAGTACTTC. It yields the protein CASSSKNGRGQETQYF.

The chain joins TRBV5-5 to TRBJ1-4; D may be TRBD1 (5 bases). V gave up 7 bases and J gave up 11 bases, with 15 bases separating them. The length of the CDR3 is 12 residues. Germline V gene data show CDR1 as SGHKS and CDR2 as YYEKEE (reference sequence). In DNA, the CDR3 is TGTGCCAGCGCTAACGCGGGACTTAAACTGTTTTTT. Protein product: CASANAGLKLFF.